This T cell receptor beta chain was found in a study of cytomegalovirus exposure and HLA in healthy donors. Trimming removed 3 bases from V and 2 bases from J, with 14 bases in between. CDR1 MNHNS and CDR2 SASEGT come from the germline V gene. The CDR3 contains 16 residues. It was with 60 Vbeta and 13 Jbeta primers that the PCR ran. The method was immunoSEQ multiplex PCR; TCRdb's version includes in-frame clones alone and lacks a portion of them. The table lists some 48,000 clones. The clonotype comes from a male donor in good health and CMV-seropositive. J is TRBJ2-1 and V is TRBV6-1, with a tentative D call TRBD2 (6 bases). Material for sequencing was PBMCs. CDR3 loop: CASSDFSAGPYNEQFF. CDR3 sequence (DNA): TGTGCCAGCAGTGACTTTTCCGCGGGGCCCTACAATGAGCAGTTCTTC.